The clone carrying this T cell receptor (beta chain) was detected many times. This entry comes from a study of neurological immune-mediated disorders. The cDNA was generated by 5'RACE with 10-nucleotide random UMIs. In TCRdb, the 5' RACE reads were re-called with MiXCR into one record per CDR3 protein. In the table there are about 55,000 distinct CDR3 sequences, just under 4% of which are singletons. The CDR3 is made up of 15 amino acids. Per germline, CDR1 SGHKS and CDR2 YYEKEE (reference sequence). V lost 4 bases and J lost 3, with 13 bases in between. The chain combines TRBV5-5 with TRBJ2-2; possibly TRBD1 or TRBD2 for D (5 bases each). Material for sequencing was CD4+ T cells from blood. The receptor's source is a woman aged 40 to 55 with multiple sclerosis. The CDR3 loop is CASSPGTPDTGELFF. As DNA, the CDR3 is TGTGCCAGCAGCCCGGGGACCCCGGACACCGGGGAGCTGTTTTTT.